Listed below are T cell receptor beta chains from one sample, sequenced in a study of shared clonotypes between healthy human individuals. Sequencing was performed with immunoSEQ multiplex PCR; in TCRdb, only in-frame clones are kept and a portion is missing. The table lists 2 million to 2.5 million clones, about 95% of them singletons, with 0.85% to 1.2% in the top ten. Sequenced: naive CD8+ T cells sorted from blood. The source of these receptors is a man younger than 35 in good health. Each CDR3 is given with its conserved first and last residue. The D gene is left open where the match is weak. Rows give clone size only sometimes, using once, few, many, or a class for an expanded clone.

TRBV27	.	.	TRBJ2-7	CASSLSGPTYEQYF	TGTGCCAGCAGTTTATCGGGCCCCACCTACGAGCAGTACTTC
TRBV6-5	few	TRBD1	TRBJ1-2	CASSPQGAHYGYTF	TGTGCCAGCAGCCCGCAGGGGGCACACTATGGCTACACCTTC
TRBV9	few	.	TRBJ1-1	CASSVGPEAIDKRTEAFF	TGTGCCAGCAGCGTAGGCCCAGAGGCCATAGATAAAAGAACTGAAGCTTTCTTT
TRBV5-8	once	.	TRBJ1-2	CASSLAPLRINYGYTF	TGTGCCAGCAGCTTGGCCCCTCTCAGAATTAACTATGGCTACACCTTC
TRBV4-2	.	.	TRBJ1-2	CASSPRTGNDGYTF	TGTGCCAGCAGCCCTAGGACGGGGAACGATGGCTACACCTTC
TRBV19	.	.	TRBJ1-1	CAIQGDMNTEAFF	TGTGCCATACAGGGTGATATGAACACTGAAGCTTTCTTT
TRBV11-2	.	.	TRBJ1-1	CASSLDNPVNTEAFF	TGTGCCAGCAGCTTAGATAACCCAGTGAACACTGAAGCTTTCTTT
TRBV10-1	.	.	TRBJ2-2	CASSAIGSGELFF	TGCGCCAGCAGTGCTATTGGGAGCGGGGAGCTGTTTTTT
TRBV7-9	.	.	TRBJ2-1	CASIQPREPNEQFF	TGTGCCAGCATCCAACCACGGGAACCTAATGAGCAGTTCTTC
TRBV5-1	once	.	TRBJ1-3	CASSLAPGPGNTIYF	TGCGCCAGCAGCTTGGCCCCCGGGCCTGGAAACACCATATATTTT
TRBV27	.	TRBD2	TRBJ2-1	CASSLLSLAGNYNEQFF	TGTGCCAGCAGTTTATTGTCCCTAGCGGGAAACTACAATGAGCAGTTCTTC
TRBV5-1	.	.	TRBJ2-1	CASSLGQGIGKQFF	TGCGCCAGCAGCTTGGGGCAGGGAATTGGAAAGCAGTTCTTC
TRBV7-2	once	.	TRBJ2-7	CASSLGPLYEQYF	TGTGCCAGCAGCTTAGGACCCCTCTACGAGCAGTACTTC
TRBV5-6	few	TRBD2	TRBJ2-7	CASTLGGIASYEQYF	TGTGCCAGCACCCTCGGGGGGATCGCGTCCTACGAGCAGTACTTC
TRBV19	once	TRBD2	TRBJ2-2	CASSISTSGPSGHTGELFF	TGTGCCAGTAGTATCTCAACTAGCGGGCCTAGCGGGCACACCGGGGAGCTGTTTTTT
TRBV7-9	.	.	TRBJ2-3	CASSWTEGTDTQYF	TGTGCCAGCAGCTGGACTGAGGGCACAGATACGCAGTATTTT
TRBV11-3	.	TRBD1	TRBJ2-1	CASSSGQGRGQFF	TGTGCCAGCAGCTCAGGACAGGGAAGGGGGCAGTTCTTC
TRBV18	.	TRBD1	TRBJ2-5	CASSPNPRTGGTQYF	TGTGCCAGCTCACCAAATCCACGGACAGGGGGGACCCAGTACTTC
TRBV28	.	TRBD2	TRBJ2-7	CASRGLVSYEQYF	TGTGCCAGCAGGGGACTAGTTTCTTACGAGCAGTACTTC
TRBV5-1	.	.	TRBJ2-1	CASSVGYSGANEQFF	TGCGCCAGCAGCGTCGGGTATAGCGGAGCCAATGAGCAGTTCTTC
TRBV7-7	.	.	TRBJ2-3	CASSHLGADTQYF	TGTGCTAGCAGCCACCTGGGGGCAGATACGCAGTATTTT
TRBV5-4	.	TRBD2	TRBJ2-2	CASSFSGGVGELFF	TGTGCCAGCAGCTTTAGCGGGGGTGTCGGGGAGCTGTTTTTT
TRBV27	once	TRBD2	TRBJ2-7	CASSGTSDSYEQYF	TGTGCCAGCAGTGGGACTAGCGACTCCTACGAGCAGTACTTC
TRBV30	.	TRBD1	TRBJ1-2	CAWRDPGTGGVYTF	TGTGCCTGGAGGGACCCCGGGACAGGGGGGGTCTACACCTTC
TRBV27	.	.	TRBJ1-1	CASSLWLGDEAFF	TGTGCCAGCAGTTTATGGTTGGGGGATGAAGCTTTCTTT
TRBV30	.	.	TRBJ2-2	CAWSESVGGATTGELFF	TGTGCCTGGAGCGAATCCGTTGGAGGGGCGACCACCGGGGAGCTGTTTTTT
TRBV7-2	.	TRBD2	TRBJ2-7	CASSAGLAGPYEQYF	TGTGCCAGCAGCGCCGGACTAGCGGGCCCCTACGAGCAGTACTTC
TRBV9	.	.	TRBJ2-3	CASSVGHSSTDTQYF	TGTGCCAGCAGCGTAGGCCATAGCAGCACAGATACGCAGTATTTT
TRBV19	.	.	TRBJ2-7	CASSIDSEESTYEQYF	TGTGCCAGTAGTATAGATAGTGAGGAAAGTACCTACGAGCAGTACTTC
TRBV5-1	.	.	TRBJ1-2	CASSEFLNTGYTF	TGCGCCAGCAGCGAATTCCTGAATACTGGCTACACCTTC
TRBV7-9	.	.	TRBJ2-7	CASSGRSGGYEQYF	TGTGCCAGCAGCGGCAGGTCCGGGGGCTACGAGCAGTACTTC
TRBV7-9	.	.	TRBJ1-1	CASSQSDGNTEAFF	TGTGCCAGCAGCCAATCCGACGGCAACACTGAAGCTTTCTTT
TRBV7-9	.	.	TRBJ1-2	CASSLEAYGYTF	TGTGCCAGCAGCTTAGAAGCCTATGGCTACACCTTC
TRBV2	.	TRBD2	TRBJ2-2	CASSRAGLAVTGELFF	TGTGCCAGCAGCCGGGCGGGACTAGCGGTCACCGGGGAGCTGTTTTTT
TRBV2	few	.	TRBJ2-7	CASRERSYEQYF	TGTGCCAGCAGAGAGAGGTCCTACGAGCAGTACTTC
TRBV27	.	.	TRBJ1-1	CASSQTGYTEAFF	TGTGCCAGCAGTCAAACAGGCTACACTGAAGCTTTCTTT
TRBV7-9	.	TRBD2	TRBJ2-1	CASSTSGRDEQFF	TGTGCCAGCAGCACTAGCGGGAGGGATGAGCAGTTCTTC
TRBV27	.	.	TRBJ1-4	CASSLTSGRMSEKLFF	TGTGCCAGCAGTTTAACGAGTGGACGGATGTCCGAAAAACTGTTTTTT
TRBV9	.	TRBD1	TRBJ1-1	CASSPGQPNTEAFF	TGTGCCAGCAGCCCGGGACAGCCGAACACTGAAGCTTTCTTT
TRBV11-2	.	TRBD2	TRBJ2-7	CASSLEGGIHEQYF	TGTGCCAGCAGCTTAGAGGGGGGGATACACGAGCAGTACTTC
TRBV4-3	few	.	TRBJ2-3	CASSQDRMDTQYF	TGCGCCAGCAGCCAAGATAGGATGGATACGCAGTATTTT
TRBV11-2	.	.	TRBJ2-1	CASSWTTSGTYNEQFF	TGTGCCAGCAGCTGGACAACATCCGGGACGTACAATGAGCAGTTCTTC
TRBV27	once	TRBD2	TRBJ2-7	CASSLAGGSGEQYF	TGTGCCAGCAGCCTAGCGGGAGGGTCGGGGGAGCAGTACTTC
TRBV6-1	.	.	TRBJ1-2	CASSDPIAGVKDYGYTF	TGTGCCAGCAGTGACCCAATCGCGGGGGTCAAGGACTATGGCTACACCTTC
TRBV28	once	.	TRBJ1-2	CASSSGRFLYGYTF	TGTGCCAGCAGTTCCGGCCGCTTCCTATATGGCTACACCTTC
TRBV12-2	.	.	TRBJ1-5	CASRLNRQRVGGNQPQHF	TGTGCAAGTCGCTTAAATCGACAGCGCGTCGGAGGCAATCAGCCCCAGCATTTT
TRBV29-1	.	TRBD2	TRBJ2-2	CSVEVAGEVGNTGELFF	TGCAGCGTTGAAGTAGCGGGAGAGGTGGGGAACACCGGGGAGCTGTTTTTT
TRBV6-5	.	.	TRBJ2-7	CASAFAPSSYEQYF	TGTGCCAGCGCCTTTGCACCGAGCTCCTACGAGCAGTACTTC
TRBV6-1	.	.	TRBJ2-7	CASSEWGGDTYEQYF	TGTGCCAGCAGTGAATGGGGAGGGGACACCTACGAGCAGTACTTC
TRBV11-2	.	.	TRBJ2-7	CASSSHIRQASYEQYF	TGTGCCAGCAGCTCGCACATCCGACAGGCCTCCTACGAGCAGTACTTC
TRBV27	.	TRBD2	TRBJ2-1	CASRRYKAPGLATNNEQFF	TGTGCCAGCAGACGATATAAGGCCCCGGGACTAGCGACAAACAATGAGCAGTTCTTC